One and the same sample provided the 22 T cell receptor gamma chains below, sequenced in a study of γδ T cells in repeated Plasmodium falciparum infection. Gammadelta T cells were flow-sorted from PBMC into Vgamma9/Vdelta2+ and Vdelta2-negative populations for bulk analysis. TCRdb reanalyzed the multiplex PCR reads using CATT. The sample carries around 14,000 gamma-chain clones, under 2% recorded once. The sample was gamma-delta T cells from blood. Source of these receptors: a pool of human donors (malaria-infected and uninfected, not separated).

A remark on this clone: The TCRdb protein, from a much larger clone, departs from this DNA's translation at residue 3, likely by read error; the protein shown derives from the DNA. CDR3 loop: CASPLSYKKLF. The CDR3 nucleotides read TGTGCCTCCCCATTATCTTATAAGAAACTCTTT. The chain combines TRGV5 with TRGJ1 or TRGJ2. The ends lost 12 bases at V and 6 bases at J; junction bases unmatched: 11. The CDR3 has 11 residues. CDR1 VINAFY and CDR2 YDVSNSKD come from the germline V gene.

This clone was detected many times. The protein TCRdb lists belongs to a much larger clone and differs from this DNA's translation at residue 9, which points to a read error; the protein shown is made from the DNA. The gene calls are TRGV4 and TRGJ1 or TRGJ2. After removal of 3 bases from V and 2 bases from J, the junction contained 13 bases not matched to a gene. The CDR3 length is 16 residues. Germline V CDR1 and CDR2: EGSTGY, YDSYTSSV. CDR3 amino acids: CATWDSSVGDYYKKLF. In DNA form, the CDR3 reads TGTGCCACCTGGGATTCTTCCGTGGGGGATTATTATAAGAAACTCTTT.

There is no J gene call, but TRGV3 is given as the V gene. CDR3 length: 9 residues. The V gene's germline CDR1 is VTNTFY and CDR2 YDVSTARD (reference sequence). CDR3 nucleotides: TGTGCCACCTGGACAGGCGTGACGTTT. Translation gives CATWTGVTF.

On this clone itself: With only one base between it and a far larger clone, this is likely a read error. Here the CDR3 DNA reads TGTGCCACCTGGGATAGAAGGATTATTAAGAATCGGCTAGACCCCCTTTGGAGTGATTGGATCAAGACGTTT. This gives the protein CATWDRRIIKNRLDPLWSDWIKTF. V is TRGV8 and J is TRGJP2. No J segment appears in TCRdb, so it was assigned here by matching the sequence to germline. Germline CDR1 reads VENAVY; CDR2 reads YDSYNSRV. Unmatched junction bases numbered 34, after V lost 1 base and J lost 5 bases. This CDR3 has 24 amino acids.

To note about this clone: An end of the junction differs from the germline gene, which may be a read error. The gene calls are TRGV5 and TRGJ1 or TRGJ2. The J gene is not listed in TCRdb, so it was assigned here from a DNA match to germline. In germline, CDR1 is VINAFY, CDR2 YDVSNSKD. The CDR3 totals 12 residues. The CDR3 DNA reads TGCAGTGCCACCTGGGTCTACGGTGAGAAACTCTTT. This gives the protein CSATWVYGEKLF.

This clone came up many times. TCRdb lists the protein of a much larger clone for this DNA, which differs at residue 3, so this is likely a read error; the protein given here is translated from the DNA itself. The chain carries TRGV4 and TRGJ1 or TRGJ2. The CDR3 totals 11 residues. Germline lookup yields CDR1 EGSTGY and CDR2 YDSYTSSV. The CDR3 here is CAPWAYYKKLF. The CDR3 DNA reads TGTGCCCCCTGGGCCTATTATAAGAAACTCTTT.

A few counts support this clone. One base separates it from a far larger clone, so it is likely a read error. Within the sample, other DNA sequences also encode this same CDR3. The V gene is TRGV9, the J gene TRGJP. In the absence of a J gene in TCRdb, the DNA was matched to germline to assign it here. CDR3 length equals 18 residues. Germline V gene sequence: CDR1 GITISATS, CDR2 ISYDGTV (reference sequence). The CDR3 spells CALWEVHSGELGKKIKVF. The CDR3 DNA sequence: TGTGCCTTGTGGGAGGTGCATTCGGGAGAGTTAGGCAAAAAAATCAAGGTATTT.

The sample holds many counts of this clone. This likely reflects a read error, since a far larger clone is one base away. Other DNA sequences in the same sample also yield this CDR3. CDR3 nucleotides: TGTGCCACCTGGGACAGGTCCCTCCTTTATTATAAGAAACTCTTT. Amino acids: CATWDRSLLYYKKLF. The chain carries TRGV3 and TRGJ1 or TRGJ2. Germline trimming cut 0 bases from V and 3 bases from J; bases unmatched to any gene: 8. The CDR3 has 15 residues. The germline V gene has CDR1 VTNTFY and CDR2 YDVSTARD (reference sequence).

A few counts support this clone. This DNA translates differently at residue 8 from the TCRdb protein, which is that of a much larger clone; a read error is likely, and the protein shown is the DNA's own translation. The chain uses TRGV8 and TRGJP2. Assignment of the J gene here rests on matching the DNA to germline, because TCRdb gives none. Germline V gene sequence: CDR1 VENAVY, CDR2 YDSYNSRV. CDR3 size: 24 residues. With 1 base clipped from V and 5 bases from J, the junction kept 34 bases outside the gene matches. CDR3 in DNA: TGTGCCACCTGGGATAGAAGGGTTATTAAGAATCGGCTAGACTCCCTTTGGAGTGATTGGATCAAGACGTTT. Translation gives CATWDRRVIKNRLDSLWSDWIKTF.

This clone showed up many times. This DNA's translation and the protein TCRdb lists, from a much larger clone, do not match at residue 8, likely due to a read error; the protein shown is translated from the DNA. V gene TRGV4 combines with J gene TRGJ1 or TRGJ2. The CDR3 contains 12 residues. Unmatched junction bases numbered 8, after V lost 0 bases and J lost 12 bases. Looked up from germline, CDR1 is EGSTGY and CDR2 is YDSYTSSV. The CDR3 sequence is CATWDGRGMKLF. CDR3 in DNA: TGTGCCACCTGGGATGGGCGAGGCATGAAACTCTTT.

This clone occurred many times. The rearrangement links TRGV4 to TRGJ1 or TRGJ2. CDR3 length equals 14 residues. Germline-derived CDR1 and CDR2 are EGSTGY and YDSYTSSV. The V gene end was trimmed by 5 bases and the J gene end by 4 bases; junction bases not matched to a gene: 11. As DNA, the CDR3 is TGTGCCACCTGGGGTAATTTTGGGTATTATAAGAAACTCTTT. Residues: CATWGNFGYYKKLF.

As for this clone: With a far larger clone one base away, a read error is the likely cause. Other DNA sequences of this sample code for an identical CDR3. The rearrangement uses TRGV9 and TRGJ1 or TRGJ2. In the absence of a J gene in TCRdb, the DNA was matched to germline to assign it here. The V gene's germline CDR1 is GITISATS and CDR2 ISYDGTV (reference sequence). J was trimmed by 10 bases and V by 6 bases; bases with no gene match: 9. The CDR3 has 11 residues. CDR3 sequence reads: CALWKRYKKLF. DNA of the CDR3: TGTGCCTTGTGGAAAAGGTACAAGAAACTCTTT.

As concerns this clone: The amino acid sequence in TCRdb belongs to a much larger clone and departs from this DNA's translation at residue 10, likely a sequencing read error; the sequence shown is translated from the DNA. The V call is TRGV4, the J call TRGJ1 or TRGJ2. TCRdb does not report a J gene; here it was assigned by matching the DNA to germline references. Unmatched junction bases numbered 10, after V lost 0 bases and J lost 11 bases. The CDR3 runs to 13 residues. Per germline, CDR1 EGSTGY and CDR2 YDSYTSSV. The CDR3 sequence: CATWDGHYCEKLF. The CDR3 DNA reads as TGTGCCACCTGGGATGGGCATTACTGTGAGAAACTCTTT.

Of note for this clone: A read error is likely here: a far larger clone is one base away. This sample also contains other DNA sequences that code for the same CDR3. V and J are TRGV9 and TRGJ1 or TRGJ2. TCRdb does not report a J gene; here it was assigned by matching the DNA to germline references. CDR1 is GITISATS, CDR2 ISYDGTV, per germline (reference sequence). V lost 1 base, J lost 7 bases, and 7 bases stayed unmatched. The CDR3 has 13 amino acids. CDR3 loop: CALWEVGSYKKLF. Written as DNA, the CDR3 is TGTGCCTTGTGGGAGGTTGGCTCCTATAAGAAACTCTTT.

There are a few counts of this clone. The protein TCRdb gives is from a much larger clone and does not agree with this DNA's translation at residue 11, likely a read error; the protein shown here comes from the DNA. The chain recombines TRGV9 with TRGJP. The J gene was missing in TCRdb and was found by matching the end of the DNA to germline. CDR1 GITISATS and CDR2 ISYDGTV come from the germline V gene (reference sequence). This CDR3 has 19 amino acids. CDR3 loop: CALWEQTNQQKLGKKIKVF. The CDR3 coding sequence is TGTGCCTTGTGGGAGCAAACAAACCAGCAAAAGTTGGGCAAAAAAATCAAGGTATTT.

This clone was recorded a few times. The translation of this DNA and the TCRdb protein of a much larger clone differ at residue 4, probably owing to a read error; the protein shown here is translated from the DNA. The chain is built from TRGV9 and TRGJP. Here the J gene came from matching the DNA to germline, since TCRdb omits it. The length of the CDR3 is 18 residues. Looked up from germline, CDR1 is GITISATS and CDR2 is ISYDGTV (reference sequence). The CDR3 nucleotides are TGTGCCTTGCGGGACCTACCTGGGGGGGAGTTGGGCAAAAAAATCAAGGTATTT. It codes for CALRDLPGGELGKKIKVF.

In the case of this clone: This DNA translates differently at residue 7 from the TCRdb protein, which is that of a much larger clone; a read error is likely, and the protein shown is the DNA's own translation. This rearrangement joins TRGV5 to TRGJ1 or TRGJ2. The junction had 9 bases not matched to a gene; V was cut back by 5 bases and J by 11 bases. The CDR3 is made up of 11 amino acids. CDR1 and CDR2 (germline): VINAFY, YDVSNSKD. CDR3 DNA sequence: TGTGCCACCTGGGTCTACTGTGAGAAACTCTTT. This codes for CATWVYCEKLF.

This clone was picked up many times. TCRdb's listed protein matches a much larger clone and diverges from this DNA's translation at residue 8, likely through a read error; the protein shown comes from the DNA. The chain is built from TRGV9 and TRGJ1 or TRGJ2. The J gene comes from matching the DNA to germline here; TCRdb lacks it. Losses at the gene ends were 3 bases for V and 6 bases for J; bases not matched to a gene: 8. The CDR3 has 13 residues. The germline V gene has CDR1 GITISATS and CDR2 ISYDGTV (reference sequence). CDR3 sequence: CALWEFSCYKKLF. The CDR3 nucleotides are TGTGCCTTGTGGGAGTTTTCTTGTTATAAGAAACTCTTT.

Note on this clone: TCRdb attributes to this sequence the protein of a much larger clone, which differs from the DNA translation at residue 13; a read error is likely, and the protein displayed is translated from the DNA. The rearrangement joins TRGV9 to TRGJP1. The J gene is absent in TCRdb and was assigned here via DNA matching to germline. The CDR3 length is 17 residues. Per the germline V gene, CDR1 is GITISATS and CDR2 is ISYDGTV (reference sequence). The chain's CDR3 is CALWEVRVNTTGRFKIF. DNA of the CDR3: TGTGCCTTGTGGGAGGTGCGGGTGAATACCACTGGTCGGTTCAAGATATTT.

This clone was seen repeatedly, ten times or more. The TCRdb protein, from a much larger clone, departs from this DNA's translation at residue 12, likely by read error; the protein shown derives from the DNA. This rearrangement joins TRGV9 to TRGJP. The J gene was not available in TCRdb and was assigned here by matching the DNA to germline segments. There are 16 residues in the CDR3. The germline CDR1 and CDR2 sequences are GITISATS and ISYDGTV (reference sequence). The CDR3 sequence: CALWEAAELGKEIKVF. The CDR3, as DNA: TGTGCCTTGTGGGAGGCCGCAGAGTTGGGCAAAGAAATCAAGGTATTT.

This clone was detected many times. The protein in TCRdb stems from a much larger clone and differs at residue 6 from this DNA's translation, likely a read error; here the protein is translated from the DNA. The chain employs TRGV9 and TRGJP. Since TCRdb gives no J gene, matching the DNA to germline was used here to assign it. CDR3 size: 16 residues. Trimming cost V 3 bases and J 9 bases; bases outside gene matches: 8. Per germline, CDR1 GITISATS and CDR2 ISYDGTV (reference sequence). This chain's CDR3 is CALWETKGLGKKIKVF. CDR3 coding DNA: TGTGCCTTGTGGGAGACTAAAGGGTTGGGCAAAAAAATCAAGGTATTT.

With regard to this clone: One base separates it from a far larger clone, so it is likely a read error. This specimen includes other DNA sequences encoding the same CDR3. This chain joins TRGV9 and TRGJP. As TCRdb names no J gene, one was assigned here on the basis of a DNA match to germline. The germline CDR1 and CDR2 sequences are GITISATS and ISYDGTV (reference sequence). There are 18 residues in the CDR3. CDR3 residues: CALWQVSRQELGKKIKVF. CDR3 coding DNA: TGTGCCTTGTGGCAGGTGAGCCGTCAAGAGTTGGGCAAAAAAATCAAGGTATTT.